The next 24 T cell receptor beta chains were all read from a single sample in a study of OX40 agonist ivuxolimab in advanced cancers. Sequencing was performed with immunoSEQ multiplex PCR; in TCRdb, only in-frame clones are kept and a portion is missing. Among roughly 60,000 clones listed, around 90% were seen once. Sequenced here: CD4+ or CD8+ T cells sorted from blood, sampled in a trial of the OX40 agonist ivuxolimab. The receptors derive from an adult with an advanced solid tumor such as melanoma, head and neck, liver or kidney cancer.

This clone was recorded once. The chain carries TRBV10-2 and TRBJ2-7; TRBD1 might be the D (6 bases). Germline loops: CDR1 WSHSY, CDR2 SAAADI. The CDR3 length is 16 residues. V gave up 0 bases and J gave up 0 bases, with 12 bases separating them. CDR3: CASSESTGTLSYEQYF. CDR3 sequence (DNA): TGCGCCAGCAGTGAGTCAACCGGGACACTCTCCTACGAGCAGTACTTC.

In this sample, this clone turned up once. The CDR3 sequence: CASSQGPLTDSPLHF. The CDR3 region has the DNA TGTGCCAGCAGCCAAGGACCCCTTACGGATTCACCCCTCCACTTT. The V gene is TRBV7-6, the J gene TRBJ1-6; D unresolved. V lost 5 bases and J 8 bases, leaving 16 bases between the germline ends. Germline CDR1 reads SGHVS; CDR2 reads FNYEAQ. This CDR3 has 15 residues. The full variable domain, rest sourced from reference TRBV7-6 and TRBJ1-6, is GAGVSQSPRYKVTKRGQDVALRCDPISGHVSLYWYRQALGQGPEFLTYFNYEAQQDKSGLPNDRFSAERPEGSISTLTIQRTEQRDSAMYRCASSQGPLTDSPLHFGNGTRLTVT.

The chain couples TRBV5-1 to TRBJ2-2; 7 nucleotides align to TRBD1. Losses at the gene ends were 0 bases for V and 2 bases for J; bases not matched to a gene: 4. This CDR3 spans 16 amino acids. Germline values: CDR1 SGHRS, CDR2 YFSETQ. CDR3 nucleotide sequence: TGCGCCAGCAGCTTGGGGCAGGGGGTAAACACCGGGGAGCTGTTTTTT. Translation: CASSLGQGVNTGELFF.

CDR3 region: CASTTDRTEAFF. The CDR3 coding sequence is TGTGCCAGTACCACGGACAGAACTGAAGCTTTCTTT. The chain joins TRBV19 to TRBJ1-1; D might be TRBD1 (6 bases). CDR3 length: 12 residues. CDR1 and CDR2 from the germline V gene are LNHDA and SQIVND (reference sequence). The V gene lost 7 bases and the J gene lost 5 bases, with 11 bases spanning the gap.

In nucleotides, the CDR3 is TGTGCCAGTCAAACCCAGGGGTCTAACACTGAAGCTTTCTTT. It yields the protein CASQTQGSNTEAFF. The chain couples TRBV6-5 to TRBJ1-1, with TRBD1 as a possible D gene (6 bases). Germline V gene sequence: CDR1 MNHEY, CDR2 SVGAGI. V was clipped by 9 bases and J by 2 bases, with 16 bases between them. The CDR3 is made up of 14 amino acids.

As to this clone: The same CDR3 is also encoded by other DNA sequences in this sample. V gene TRBV6-5 combines with J gene TRBJ1-1; possibly TRBD1 for D (6 bases). This CDR3 comprises 12 residues. The germline CDR1 and CDR2 sequences are MNHEY and SVGAGI. V was shortened by 8 bases and J by 5 bases, with 12 bases between the two germline ends. The CDR3 region is CASRGGTTEAFF. The CDR3 bases are TGTGCCAGCCGAGGGGGAACAACTGAAGCTTTCTTT.

The chain recombines TRBV19 with TRBJ1-4; 10 nucleotides line up with TRBD1. The germline CDR1 and CDR2 sequences are LNHDA and SQIVND (reference sequence). The trim removed 6 bases at V and 8 bases at J, leaving 9 bases unmatched. The CDR3 length is 15 residues. The CDR3 DNA sequence: TGTGCCAGTAGCCTCCCGACAGGGGGCACGGAAAAACTGTTTTTT. Translation: CASSLPTGGTEKLFF. The entire variable domain, with the rest obtained from reference TRBV19 and TRBJ1-4, is as follows: DGGITQSPKYLFRKEGQNVTLSCEQNLNHDAMYWYRQDPGQGLRLIYYSQIVNDFQKGDIAEGYSVSREKKESFPLTVTSAQKNPTAFYLCASSLPTGGTEKLFFGSGTQLSVL.

This clone was detected only once. The chain couples TRBV9 to TRBJ2-7; D possibly corresponds to TRBD2 (6 bases). V lost 4 bases, J lost 4 bases, and 12 bases lay in between. The CDR3 runs to 13 residues. Germline loops: CDR1 SGDLS, CDR2 YYNGEE. CDR3 residues: CASSPLAGYEQYF. The CDR3 nucleotides read TGTGCCAGCAGCCCCCTCGCGGGGTACGAGCAGTACTTC.

The chain employs TRBV29-1 and TRBJ1-2; maybe TRBD1 (6 bases). Trimming took off 3 bases at V and 8 bases at J, with 10 bases between the two ends. The CDR3 covers 11 residues. The germline gives CDR1 SQVTM, CDR2 ANQGSEA. The CDR3: CSVDPGGGYTF. Written as DNA, the CDR3 is TGCAGCGTTGATCCTGGGGGCGGCTACACCTTC.

The chain recombines TRBV18 with TRBJ2-7; D is unresolved. CDR1 is KGHSH and CDR2 is LQKENI in the germline V gene. Trimming removed 1 base from V and 5 bases from J, with 18 bases in between. The CDR3 is 16 amino acids. The CDR3 region is CASSPLTQNPGNEQYF. The CDR3 region has the DNA TGTGCCAGCTCACCACTCACCCAGAACCCCGGCAACGAGCAGTACTTC.

The rearrangement uses TRBV5-6 and TRBJ2-2, with 13 nucleotides matching TRBD2. Germline V CDR1 and CDR2: SGHDT, YYEEEE. Losses at the gene ends were 4 bases for V and 5 bases for J; bases not matched to a gene: 8. The CDR3 extends over 17 amino acids. Here the CDR3 DNA reads TGTGCCAGCAGCACCTGGGGGACTAGCGGGGTAACCGGGGAGCTGTTTTTT. Protein product: CASSTWGTSGVTGELFF.

V and J are TRBV9 and TRBJ2-1, with 12 bases matching TRBD2. Trimming cost V 0 bases and J 9 bases; bases outside gene matches: 7. Germline V gene sequence: CDR1 SGDLS, CDR2 YYNGEE. The CDR3 consists of 16 residues. The CDR3 sequence is CASSVATSGRGFEQFF. In DNA, the CDR3 is TGTGCCAGCAGCGTAGCGACTAGCGGGAGAGGTTTTGAGCAGTTCTTC.

V gene TRBV19 combines with J gene TRBJ2-3; 8 nucleotides match TRBD2. J lost 3 bases, V lost 4 bases, and 3 bases had no gene match. CDR3 length: 14 amino acids. Germline V lookup: CDR1 LNHDA, CDR2 SQIVND (reference sequence). CDR3 coding DNA: TGTGCCAGTAGTAGCCGGGAGGGGACAGATACGCAGTATTTT. This gives the protein CASSSREGTDTQYF.

This chain joins TRBV27 and TRBJ1-5; 7 bases match TRBD1. The ends lost 3 bases at V and 3 bases at J; junction bases unmatched: 5. The germline V gene encodes CDR1 MNHEY and CDR2 SMNVEV (reference sequence). The CDR3 covers 15 residues. The CDR3 DNA follows: TGTGCCAGCAGTTTGCGGACAGGCACCAATCAGCCCCAGCATTTT. Protein sequence: CASSLRTGTNQPQHF.

This chain connects TRBV2 to TRBJ2-2; tentative D call: TRBD1 (6 bases). The CDR3 loop spans 14 amino acids. From germline, CDR1 is SNHLY and CDR2 FYNNEI. Trimming stripped 7 bases from V and 7 bases from J, with 16 bases between. The CDR3 DNA follows: TGTGCCAGCATTTGGCAGGGACAAGGCGGGGAGCTGTTTTTT. Translation gives CASIWQGQGGELFF.

This clone was counted a few times. This chain uses TRBV4-1 with TRBJ1-1; no clear D gene. Looked up from germline, CDR1 is MGHRA and CDR2 is YSYEKL. Between the trimmed V and J ends, which lost 1 base and 4 bases, there was a span of 13 bases. This CDR3 contains 15 residues. The CDR3 sequence is CASSQGWELRTEAFF. The DNA for the CDR3 is TGCGCCAGCAGCCAAGGATGGGAGTTACGCACTGAAGCTTTCTTT.

Here the CDR3 reads CASSLSASYEQYF. CDR3 sequence (DNA): TGTGCCAGCAGCTTGTCAGCTTCCTACGAGCAGTACTTC. The chain recombines TRBV5-4 with TRBJ2-5; D remains unclear. Matching the DNA end better, TRBJ2-7 makes the J call doubtful. The CDR3 totals 13 residues. Germline CDR1 is SGHNT and CDR2 is YYREEE (reference sequence).

V gene TRBV19 combines with J gene TRBJ2-7, with 14 bases aligning to TRBD2. V was clipped by 6 bases and J by 4 bases; unmatched bases: 20. The CDR3 consists of 20 residues. Per germline, CDR1 LNHDA and CDR2 SQIVND (reference sequence). Here the CDR3 DNA reads TGTGCCAGTAGCCGTCGGGCGCCTAACGGGGGGACTAGCGGGAGTTACGAGCAGTACTTC. Protein product: CASSRRAPNGGTSGSYEQYF.

Only one count was recorded for this clone. In DNA form, the CDR3 reads TGTGCCAGTCGCCCGGGGAGCGCTGGAAACACCATATATTTT. Its translation: CASRPGSAGNTIYF. This chain links TRBV19 with TRBJ1-3; D is undetermined. CDR3 size: 14 residues. V shed 8 bases and J shed 2 bases, with 13 bases lying between them. Germline values: CDR1 LNHDA, CDR2 SQIVND (reference sequence).

The count of this clone is one. This rearrangement joins TRBV18 to TRBJ1-1; tentative D call: TRBD1 (6 bases). The CDR3 extends over 14 amino acids. V was shortened by 3 bases and J by 4 bases, with 12 bases between the two germline ends. CDR1 and CDR2 from the germline V gene are KGHSH and LQKENI. CDR3 nucleotides: TGTGCCAGCTCACCGCAGGGGTTGGGCACTGAAGCTTTCTTT. Translated, it gives CASSPQGLGTEAFF.

The J gene is TRBJ2-7, the V gene TRBV30, with D tentatively TRBD1 or TRBD2 (6 bases each). The CDR3 runs to 14 residues. Germline lookup yields CDR1 GTSNPN and CDR2 SVGIG (reference sequence). V was pared by 0 bases and J by 4 bases, with 13 bases between. CDR3 coding DNA: TGTGCCTGGAGTGTAGGGGGGCCTGCGTACGAGCAGTACTTC. This sequence encodes CAWSVGGPAYEQYF.

The chain couples TRBV27 to TRBJ2-1; 11 nucleotides agree with TRBD2. CDR1 and CDR2 from the germline V gene are MNHEY and SMNVEV (reference sequence). The CDR3 has 17 residues. The V and J ends lost 2 bases and 7 bases, in that order; junction bases with no gene match: 10. The CDR3 is CASSLGVLAGAHNEQFF. The CDR3 coding sequence is TGTGCCAGCAGTTTAGGCGTACTAGCGGGGGCGCATAATGAGCAGTTCTTC.

This clone has only one observation. The chain uses TRBV6-6 and TRBJ2-1, with TRBD2 matching over 12 bases. With 6 bases clipped from V and 10 bases from J, the junction kept 10 bases outside the gene matches. Germline-derived CDR1 and CDR2 are MNHNY and SVGAGI (reference sequence). This CDR3 contains 15 residues. This CDR3 reads CASSILAGGPGEQFF. CDR3 bases: TGTGCCAGCAGCATCCTAGCGGGAGGGCCAGGGGAGCAGTTCTTC.

This chain links TRBV15 with TRBJ2-1; D possibly corresponds to TRBD2 (6 bases). The CDR3 is made up of 12 amino acids. CDR1 is LNHNV and CDR2 is YYDKDF in the germline V gene (reference sequence). V gave up 5 bases and J gave up 11 bases, with 13 bases separating them. In DNA form, the CDR3 reads TGTGCCACCAGCTTCCCGACTAGTCAGCAGTTCTTC. It codes for CATSFPTSQQFF.